This T cell receptor beta chain was found in a study of blood T cells in healthy people across ages. This clonotype was picked up a small number of times. The antigen is not known. This CDR3 has 12 amino acids. V lost 1 base to trimming and J lost 5 bases, with 8 bases between them. The V gene's germline CDR1 is GTSNPN and CDR2 SVGIG (reference sequence). Overall study results and limits: Shifts in expanded clonotypes may have been confounded by donor CMV status, which was unknown.

Together with a sample-barcoded 5' primer, a J-beta primer mix was included in a second PCR lasting roughly 6 to 12 cycles. TCRdb re-called the 5' RACE reads through MiXCR, storing one row per CDR3 protein. The sample lists 1.5 million to 2 million distinct CDR3 sequences; roughly 30% were seen once. The TCR comes from a woman aged 25 to 45 in good health. V usage is TRBV30 and J usage is TRBJ1-2, with D perhaps TRBD1 (6 bases). Sequencing was carried out using blood. The CDR3: CAWSGTDYGYTF. In DNA, the CDR3 is TGTGCCTGGAGTGGGACAGATTATGGCTACACCTTC.